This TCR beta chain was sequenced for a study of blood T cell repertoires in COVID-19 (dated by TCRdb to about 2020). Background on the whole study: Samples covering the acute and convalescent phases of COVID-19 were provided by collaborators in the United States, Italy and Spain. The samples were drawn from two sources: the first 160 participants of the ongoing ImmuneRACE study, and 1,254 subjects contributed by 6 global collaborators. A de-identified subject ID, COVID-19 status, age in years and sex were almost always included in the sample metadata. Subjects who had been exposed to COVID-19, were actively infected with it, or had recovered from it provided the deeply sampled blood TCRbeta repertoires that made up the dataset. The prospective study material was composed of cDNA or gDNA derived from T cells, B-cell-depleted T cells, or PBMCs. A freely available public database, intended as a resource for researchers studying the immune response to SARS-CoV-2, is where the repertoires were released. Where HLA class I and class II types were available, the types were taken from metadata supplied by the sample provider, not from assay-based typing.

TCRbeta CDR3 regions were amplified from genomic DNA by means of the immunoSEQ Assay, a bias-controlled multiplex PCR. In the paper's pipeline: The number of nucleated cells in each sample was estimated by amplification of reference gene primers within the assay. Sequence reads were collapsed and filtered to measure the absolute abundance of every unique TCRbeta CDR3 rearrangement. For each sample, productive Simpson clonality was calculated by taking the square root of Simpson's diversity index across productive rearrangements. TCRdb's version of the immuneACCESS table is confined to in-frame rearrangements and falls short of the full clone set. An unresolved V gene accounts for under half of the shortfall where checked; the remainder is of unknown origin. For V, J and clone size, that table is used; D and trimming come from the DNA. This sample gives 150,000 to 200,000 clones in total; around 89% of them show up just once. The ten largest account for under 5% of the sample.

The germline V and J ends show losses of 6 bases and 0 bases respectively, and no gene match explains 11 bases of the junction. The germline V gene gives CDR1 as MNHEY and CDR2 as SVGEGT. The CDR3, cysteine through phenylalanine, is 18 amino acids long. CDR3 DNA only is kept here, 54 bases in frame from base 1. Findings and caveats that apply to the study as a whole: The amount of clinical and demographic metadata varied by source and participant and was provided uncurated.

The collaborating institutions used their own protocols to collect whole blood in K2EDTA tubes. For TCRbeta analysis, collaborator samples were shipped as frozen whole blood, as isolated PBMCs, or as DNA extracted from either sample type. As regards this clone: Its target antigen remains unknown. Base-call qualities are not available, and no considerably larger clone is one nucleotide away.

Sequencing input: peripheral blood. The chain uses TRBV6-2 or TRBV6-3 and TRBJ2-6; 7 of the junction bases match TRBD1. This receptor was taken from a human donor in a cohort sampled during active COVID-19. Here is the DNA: TGTGCCAGCAGCCAAGTCAGGGGGTCCCTCTCTGGGGCCAACGTCCTGACTTTC. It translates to CASSQVRGSLSGANVLTF.